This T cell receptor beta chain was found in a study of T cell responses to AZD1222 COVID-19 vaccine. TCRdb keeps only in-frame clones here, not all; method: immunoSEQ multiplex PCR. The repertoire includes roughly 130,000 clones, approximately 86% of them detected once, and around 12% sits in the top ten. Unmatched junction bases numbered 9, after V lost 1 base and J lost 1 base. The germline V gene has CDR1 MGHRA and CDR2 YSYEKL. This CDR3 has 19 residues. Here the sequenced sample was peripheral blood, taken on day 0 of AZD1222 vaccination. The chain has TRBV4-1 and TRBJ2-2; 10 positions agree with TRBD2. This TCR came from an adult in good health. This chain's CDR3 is CASSQALLAGRENTGELFF. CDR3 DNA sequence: TGCGCCAGCAGCCAAGCGTTACTAGCGGGGCGCGAGAACACCGGGGAGCTGTTTTTT.